The clone carrying this T cell receptor (beta chain) showed up just a few times. Antigen unknown. Here the gene names and germline are mouse. From the germline J gene comes the end of the CDR3, since the read stops 1 residue before it. These data are taken from a study of tissue T cells after allogeneic stem cell transplantation. Study results and caveats: Across patients, clones rarely overlapped, yet motif clusters were shared tissue-specifically. Within patients, tissue anatomy strongly shaped TCR repertoire composition.

The CDR3 loop spans 14 amino acids. Germline assignment: CDR1 KGHPV and CDR2 FQNQEV (reference sequence). Deletions cut 2 bases from V and 0 bases from J, with 4 bases between. TCRbeta CDR3 was sequenced at survey depth with template counts. The repertoire was sequenced with immunoSEQ multiplex PCR; TCRdb's copy has only in-frame clones and lacks some. This repertoire shows over 5,000 clones, approximately 52% found once; its top ten account for 6% to 8.5%. Sample time point: mouse harvest day 7 after allogeneic transplant. Each mouse received 10^7 T-cell-depleted marrow cells plus 10^6 splenic CD5+ T cells by tail vein. Mice had MHC-mismatched B6 into BALB/c GVHD, sampled day 7 or 14.

This sequence joins TRBV26 and TRBJ1-4, with D hard to call. The sample was gut tissue. This TCR was sampled from a female BALB/c mouse given C57BL/6 T cells with graft-versus-host disease after an allogeneic hematopoietic cell transplant. The CDR3 loop reads CASSLLISNERLFF. The DNA read from the CDR3 is TGTGCCAGCAGTCTGCTAATTTCCAACGAAAGATTATTT. The full variable domain, completed using reference TRBV26 and TRBJ1-4, is NSKVIQTPRYLVKGQGQKAKMRCIPEKGHPVVFWYQQNKNNEFKFLINFQNQEVLQQIDMTEKRFSAECPSNSPCSLEIQSSEAGDSALYLCASSLLISNERLFFGHGTKLSVL.